The 10 T cell receptor beta chains listed next were all sequenced from one sample in a study of blood T cell repertoires in COVID-19. Measured with immunoSEQ multiplex PCR; TCRdb has only the in-frame clones, and not every one. The sample lists 120,000 to 150,000 clones, 85% occurring once. What was sequenced was peripheral blood. All receptors come from a woman aged 35 to 49 with active or convalescent COVID-19.

The gene calls are TRBV24-1 and TRBJ2-5, with D possibly being TRBD1 (6 bases). The CDR3 runs 17 residues. Per the germline V gene, CDR1 is KGHDR and CDR2 is SFDVKD. The V end was cut by 1 base, the J end by 3 bases, with 17 bases between. Written as DNA, the CDR3 is TGTGCCACCAGTGATTTTTGGGAATCACAGGGAAAAGAGACCCAGTACTTC. As protein: CATSDFWESQGKETQYF.

The chain is built from TRBV2 and TRBJ1-1; 8 positions match TRBD1. Germline V gene data show CDR1 as SNHLY and CDR2 as FYNNEI. With V trimmed by 4 bases and J by 4 bases, 5 bases remained unmatched. The CDR3 runs to 14 residues. The CDR3 spells CASSVRGRLTEAFF. The CDR3, as DNA: TGTGCCAGCAGTGTCAGGGGGCGACTCACTGAAGCTTTCTTT.

The CDR3 protein is CASSDSGTLRHVLTF. CDR3 DNA sequence: TGTGCCAGCAGTGACTCGGGGACACTTCGTCACGTCCTGACTTTC. The chain joins TRBV25-1 to TRBJ2-6; the D gene is possibly TRBD1 (6 bases). Germline CDR1 reads MGHDK; CDR2 reads SYGVNS. The ends were cut back, 3 bases at V and 11 bases at J, with 17 bases in the middle. The CDR3 spans 15 residues.

V is TRBV6-5 and J is TRBJ1-6, with D possibly being TRBD1 (6 bases). The V and J ends lost 5 bases and 7 bases respectively, with 15 bases between them. This CDR3 contains 15 residues. Germline V gives CDR1 MNHEY, CDR2 SVGAGI. The CDR3 DNA sequence: TGTGCCAGCAGTCTCCAGGGGATCGGCAATTCACCCCTCCACTTT. The encoded protein is CASSLQGIGNSPLHF.

The chain carries TRBV6-5 and TRBJ1-3; D call uncertain. Germline CDR1 and CDR2: MNHEY and SVGAGI. The CDR3 spans 15 residues. Between the trimmed V and J ends, which lost 6 bases and 9 bases, there was a span of 21 bases. The CDR3: CASSPRRIEGFTIYF. In DNA, the CDR3 is TGTGCCAGCAGCCCCAGACGCATCGAGGGTTTCACCATATATTTT.

As regards this clone: A junction boundary mismatches the germline segment, possibly from a read error. J is TRBJ1-6 and V is TRBV7-9, with 8 bases that match TRBD1. This CDR3 spans 16 amino acids. Germline values: CDR1 SEHNR, CDR2 FQNEAQ (reference sequence). The CDR3 reads CASGLGIGQGNSPLHF. The CDR3 coding sequence is TGTGCCAGCGGCTTAGGAATCGGACAGGGCAATTCACCCCTCCACTTT.

The V gene is TRBV6-5, the J gene TRBJ1-6, with D uncertain. The CDR3 length is 15 residues. Trimming cost V 0 bases and J 6 bases, with 9 bases left between them. Germline lookup yields CDR1 MNHEY and CDR2 SVGAGI. The CDR3 here is CASSYSEGRNSPLHF. CDR3 nucleotide sequence: TGTGCCAGCAGTTACTCGGAGGGCCGTAATTCACCCCTCCACTTT.

The chain recombines TRBV4-3 with TRBJ2-7, with 7 bases fitting TRBD1. With 2 bases clipped from V and 1 base from J, the junction kept 5 bases outside the gene matches. This CDR3 comprises 15 residues. Germline V gene lookup returns CDR1 LGHNA and CDR2 YSLEER. CDR3 DNA sequence: TGCGCCAGCAGCCAACCGACAGGGTCTTCCTACGAGCAGTACTTC. It yields the protein CASSQPTGSSYEQYF.

The rearrangement joins TRBV4-3 to TRBJ1-1, with TRBD1 as a possible D gene (5 bases). The CDR3 has 16 residues. The V gene lost 1 base and the J gene lost 5 bases, with 17 bases spanning the gap. Germline V gives CDR1 LGHNA, CDR2 YSLEER. This CDR3 is CASSQGLGVRDTEAFF. The CDR3 bases are TGCGCCAGCAGCCAAGGGTTAGGGGTCAGAGATACTGAAGCTTTCTTT.

The gene calls are TRBV19 and TRBJ1-1, with a possible D match to TRBD1 (6 bases). The CDR3 spans 13 residues. V was cut by 7 bases and J by 7 bases, with 16 bases left in between. Germline assignment: CDR1 LNHDA and CDR2 SQIVND (reference sequence). The CDR3 DNA is TGTGCCAGTACCGACGGACAGATGGGTGAAGCTTTCTTT. Translated: CASTDGQMGEAFF.